This T cell receptor beta chain is drawn from a study of OX40 agonist ivuxolimab in advanced cancers. The overall study: Ivuxolimab is an agonistic anti-OX40 (CD134) antibody, and patients were treated with it.

Study-level findings and limits: Researchers did not determine the expanded peripheral T cells' antigen specificity.

The CDR3 spans 11 residues. The V gene's germline CDR1 is GTSNPN and CDR2 SVGIG (reference sequence). Trimming took 6 bases from V and 5 from J; bases not matched to a gene: 1. On this clone: Its antigen remains unknown.

Method: immunoSEQ multiplex PCR; TCRdb's copy keeps in-frame clones and lacks some. The table shows about 15,000 clones, with about 89% occurring only once. The rearrangement joins TRBV30 to TRBJ2-1, with 7 bases fitting TRBD2. The material sequenced was CD4+ or CD8+ T cells sorted from blood, taken in a trial of the OX40 agonist ivuxolimab. The receptor comes from an adult with an advanced solid tumor such as melanoma, head and neck, liver or kidney cancer. The CDR3 nucleotides read TGTGCCTGTACTAGCGACAATGAGCAGTTCTTC. Its protein product is CACTSDNEQFF.